The 16 T cell receptor beta chains given below trace back to one sample, sequenced in a study of blood T cell repertoires in COVID-19. TCRdb keeps only in-frame clones here, not all; method: immunoSEQ multiplex PCR. Of 180,000 or so clones in the sample, about 91% are singletons; the top ten hold 3.5% to 5%. The sample comprised peripheral blood. Every receptor here comes from a woman aged 30 to 39 with acute or convalescent COVID-19.

The chain joins TRBV7-9 to TRBJ1-1; no clear D. Trimming shortened V by 8 bases and J by 0 bases, and 10 bases separated the two germline ends. There are 13 residues in the CDR3. Germline CDR1 and CDR2: SEHNR and FQNEAQ (reference sequence). CDR3 protein: CASVHSMNTEAFF. CDR3 in DNA: TGTGCCAGCGTTCATTCTATGAACACTGAAGCTTTCTTT.

The genes are TRBV29-1 and TRBJ2-2; 7 nucleotides line up with TRBD2. Trimming took 8 bases from V and 6 from J; bases not matched to a gene: 9. Germline V gene lookup returns CDR1 SQVTM and CDR2 ANQGSEA. There are 13 residues in the CDR3. The CDR3 here is CSFQTSRPGELFF. The DNA for the CDR3 is TGCAGCTTCCAGACTAGCAGACCCGGGGAGCTGTTTTTT.

The V and J genes are TRBV9 and TRBJ1-3; 9 bases match TRBD1. The CDR3 spans 17 residues. Per the germline V gene, CDR1 is SGDLS and CDR2 is YYNGEE. The ends lost 3 bases at V and 4 bases at J; junction bases unmatched: 11. CDR3 coding DNA: TGTGCCAGCAGCGACAGTCTTCGGGACAGGGAAGGAAACACCATATATTTT. Translation: CASSDSLRDREGNTIYF.

V is TRBV19 and J is TRBJ1-5; 8 nucleotides line up with TRBD1. This CDR3 has 15 residues. V trimming: 1 base; J trimming: 5 bases; junction bases outside the gene matches: 4. The germline CDR1 and CDR2 sequences are LNHDA and SQIVND (reference sequence). CDR3 sequence: CASSIGPGGYQPQHF. The CDR3 DNA follows: TGTGCCAGTAGTATAGGCCCAGGGGGCTATCAGCCCCAGCATTTT.

The rearrangement links TRBV30 to TRBJ1-3; D unresolved. This CDR3 region has 14 residues. Looked up from germline, CDR1 is GTSNPN and CDR2 is SVGIG (reference sequence). Trimming pared 3 bases from V and 7 bases from J, leaving 16 bases between. The CDR3 spells CAWRRSDARNTIYF. CDR3 sequence (DNA): TGTGCCTGGAGGAGGTCAGACGCTCGGAACACCATATATTTT.

This clone was recorded only once. J is TRBJ2-1 and V is TRBV4-2; TRBD2 might be the D (6 bases). The length of the CDR3 is 11 residues. Per the germline V gene, CDR1 is LGHNA and CDR2 is YNFKEQ. Trimming removed 1 base from V and 11 bases from J, with 6 bases in between. The CDR3, as DNA: TGTGCCAGCAGCCAAGGCGGGAAGCAGTTCTTC. Translated, it gives CASSQGGKQFF.

The V call is TRBV5-1, the J call TRBJ2-1, with D tentatively TRBD1 (5 bases). The CDR3 has 14 residues. Trimming took off 1 base at V and 8 bases at J, with 13 bases between the two ends. Looked up from germline, CDR1 is SGHRS and CDR2 is YFSETQ. The CDR3, as DNA: TGCGCCAGCAGCTTGTTACAGGCTTGGGATGAGCAGTTCTTC. Amino acid sequence: CASSLLQAWDEQFF.

The gene calls are TRBV6-5 and TRBJ2-1, with D uncertain. Germline assignment: CDR1 MNHEY and CDR2 SVGAGI. There are 12 residues in the CDR3. V lost 7 bases and J lost 10, with 14 bases in between. CDR3 in amino acids: CASTVNHREQFF. The CDR3 DNA is TGTGCCAGCACCGTCAACCACCGGGAGCAGTTCTTC.

This chain connects TRBV29-1 to TRBJ2-1; D might be TRBD1 (6 bases). Per the germline V gene, CDR1 is SQVTM and CDR2 is ANQGSEA. V was trimmed by 7 bases and J by 2 bases, leaving 18 bases between them. This CDR3 has 15 residues. DNA of the CDR3: TGCAGCGCCGGGAAATCCGGGACAACCTACAATGAGCAGTTCTTC. Its protein is CSAGKSGTTYNEQFF.

This rearrangement joins TRBV5-1 to TRBJ1-1; weak D call: TRBD1 (5 bases). The germline V gene encodes CDR1 SGHRS and CDR2 YFSETQ. The germline V and J ends were trimmed by 4 bases and 2 bases, with 18 bases remaining between them. There are 16 residues in the CDR3. CDR3 region: CASSPGSARANTEAFF. CDR3 DNA: TGCGCCAGCAGCCCGGGTTCCGCCAGGGCAAACACTGAAGCTTTCTTT.

The V and J genes are TRBV24-1 and TRBJ2-1; TRBD1 matches 11 bases. Germline CDR1 and CDR2: KGHDR and SFDVKD. V gave up 2 bases and J gave up 9 bases; unmatched junction bases: 8. This CDR3 is 16 amino acids long. DNA for the CDR3: TGTGCCACCAGTGATTCCGGACAGGGGGCTTCTGGTGAGCAGTTCTTC. Its translation: CATSDSGQGASGEQFF.

This chain joins TRBV27 and TRBJ1-5; TRBD1 might be the D (5 bases). V gave up 3 bases and J gave up 5 bases, with 8 bases separating them. CDR3 size: 13 residues. Germline CDR1 MNHEY, CDR2 SMNVEV (reference sequence). CDR3 DNA: TGTGCCAGCAGTTTGGGGGGACATCAGCCCCAGCATTTT. It yields the protein CASSLGGHQPQHF.

The rearrangement uses TRBV9 and TRBJ2-5; 9 bases match TRBD2. This CDR3 spans 18 amino acids. Germline V gene data show CDR1 as SGDLS and CDR2 as YYNGEE. The V and J ends lost 0 bases and 5 bases, in that order; junction bases with no gene match: 14. CDR3 bases: TGTGCCAGCAGCGTAGACGTGGGAGCGGGAGGTGTTGGGGAGACCCAGTACTTC. Encoded protein: CASSVDVGAGGVGETQYF. The full variable domain, its missing parts supplied by reference TRBV9 and TRBJ2-5, is DSGVTQTPKHLITATGQRVTLRCSPRSGDLSVYWYQQSLDQGLQFLIQYYNGEERAKGNILERFSAQQFPDLHSELNLSSLELGDSALYFCASSVDVGAGGVGETQYFGPGTRLLVL.

The chain combines TRBV5-1 with TRBJ2-2; TRBD2 matches 11 bases. V lost 0 bases, J lost 3 bases, and 4 bases stayed unmatched. The germline gives CDR1 SGHRS, CDR2 YFSETQ. The CDR3 covers 17 residues. CDR3 residues: CASSLALAGGDTGELFF. In nucleotides, the CDR3 is TGCGCCAGCAGCTTGGCCTTAGCGGGAGGGGACACCGGGGAGCTGTTTTTT.

The chain carries TRBV30 and TRBJ1-4; possible D gene TRBD1, 6 bases. V was cut by 0 bases and J by 8 bases, with 16 bases left in between. This CDR3 is 15 amino acids long. CDR1 and CDR2 (germline): GTSNPN, SVGIG (reference sequence). The CDR3 DNA reads as TGTGCCTGGAGTGTTGGACAGTTATTTTCCGAAAAACTGTTTTTT. Translation gives CAWSVGQLFSEKLFF.

This chain uses TRBV10-1 with TRBJ1-3; no clear D gene. CDR3 length: 14 residues. CDR1 and CDR2 (germline): WNHNN, SYGVQD (reference sequence). Trimming shortened V by 2 bases and J by 4 bases, and 9 bases separated the two germline ends. DNA for the CDR3: TGCGCCAGCAGTGAGACCGGGGTCGGAAACACCATATATTTT. It codes for CASSETGVGNTIYF.